The next 31 T cell receptor beta chains were all read from a single sample in a study of cytomegalovirus exposure and HLA in healthy donors. Researchers ran the PCR with 60 Vbeta and 13 Jbeta primers. This table comes from immunoSEQ multiplex PCR, and its TCRdb copy is limited to in-frame clones, with some not included. This table holds about 170,000 clones. Sequencing was carried out using PBMCs. The receptors were gathered from a young woman in good health and CMV-seropositive.

The V and J genes are TRBV10-3 and TRBJ2-7; no definite D call. This CDR3 contains 12 residues. The V gene lost 2 bases and the J gene lost 0 bases, with 2 bases spanning the gap. CDR1 and CDR2 (germline): ENHRY, SYGVKD. The CDR3 sequence is CAISELSYEQYF. The CDR3 DNA reads as TGTGCCATCAGTGAGCTCTCCTACGAGCAGTACTTC.

The chain has TRBV9 and TRBJ2-3; 9 nucleotides line up with TRBD2. With 0 bases clipped from V and 5 bases from J, the junction kept 7 bases outside the gene matches. CDR1 and CDR2 (germline): SGDLS, YYNGEE. The CDR3 covers 16 residues. CDR3 residues: CASSVGSSGVGDTQYF. The CDR3 nucleotides are TGTGCCAGCAGCGTAGGATCTAGCGGGGTGGGAGATACGCAGTATTTT.

V is TRBV9 and J is TRBJ2-5; TRBD2 matches at 10 bases. The V gene's germline CDR1 is SGDLS and CDR2 YYNGEE. The ends lost 3 bases at V and 5 bases at J; junction bases unmatched: 7. The CDR3 loop spans 15 amino acids. CDR3: CASSGQGTSAETQYF. The DNA for the CDR3 is TGTGCCAGCAGCGGACAGGGGACTAGCGCGGAGACCCAGTACTTC.

This chain connects TRBV7-8 to TRBJ2-3; 8 bases map to TRBD1. V lost 3 bases, J lost 0 bases, and 14 bases stayed unmatched. CDR1 is SGHVS, CDR2 FQNEAQ, per germline. The CDR3 runs 19 residues. CDR3 DNA: TGTGCCAGCAGCTTGGACCTAAGCCGGACAGGGCCTAGCACAGATACGCAGTATTTT. Translated: CASSLDLSRTGPSTDTQYF.

The chain carries TRBV30 and TRBJ2-1, with 11 bases matching TRBD2. With V trimmed by 3 bases and J by 10 bases, 11 bases remained unmatched. CDR3 length: 15 residues. Germline CDR1 GTSNPN, CDR2 SVGIG (reference sequence). The CDR3 nucleotides read TGTGCCTGGAGGCGGAGTAGCGGGAGGGGGGGAGAGCAGTTCTTC. Amino acids: CAWRRSSGRGGEQFF.

V usage is TRBV11-2 and J usage is TRBJ2-5; D is unresolved. This CDR3 has 12 residues. Trimming left V 5 bases short and J 1 base short, with 5 bases between. Germline loops: CDR1 SGHAT, CDR2 FQNNGV. The DNA for the CDR3 is TGTGCCAGCAGCCCCCTCCAAGAGACCCAGTACTTC. It codes for CASSPLQETQYF.

The rearrangement links TRBV4-1 to TRBJ2-1; 14 bases are shared with TRBD2. The CDR3 totals 18 residues. The germline gives CDR1 MGHRA, CDR2 YSYEKL. The V segment lost 3 bases and the J segment 10 bases; nucleotides outside the gene matches: 14. CDR3 residues: CASSHGLAGGPPTREQFF. In nucleotides, the CDR3 is TGCGCCAGCAGCCACGGACTAGCGGGAGGCCCCCCCACCCGCGAGCAGTTCTTC.

The rearrangement joins TRBV5-6 to TRBJ1-2; no clear D gene. Per the germline V gene, CDR1 is SGHDT and CDR2 is YYEEEE. V dropped 0 bases and J dropped 7 bases, with 7 bases sitting between them. This CDR3 is built from 12 residues. The CDR3 sequence: CASSLDRAGYTF. CDR3 coding DNA: TGTGCCAGCAGCTTGGACAGAGCTGGCTACACCTTC.

The V and J genes are TRBV6-1 and TRBJ1-1; no clear D. Germline CDR1 reads MNHNS; CDR2 reads SASEGT. This CDR3 is built from 14 residues. Trimming removed 4 bases at V and 1 base at J, with 10 bases between. The CDR3 reads CASSAVTPNTEAFF. The CDR3, as DNA: TGTGCCAGCAGTGCAGTCACACCGAACACTGAAGCTTTCTTT.

The J gene is TRBJ1-3, the V gene TRBV7-6; 10 positions match TRBD1. The length of the CDR3 is 16 residues. Germline CDR1 is SGHVS and CDR2 is FNYEAQ. Trimming cost V 4 bases and J 3 bases; bases outside gene matches: 6. CDR3 bases: TGTGCCAGCAGCTCCAGGACAGGGGGAGGTGGAAACACCATATATTTT. It is translated as CASSSRTGGGGNTIYF.

The V call is TRBV5-6, the J call TRBJ2-2, with unresolved D. Germline values: CDR1 SGHDT, CDR2 YYEEEE. Trimming pared 1 base from V and 1 base from J, leaving 2 bases between. The CDR3 is 13 residues long. In DNA form, the CDR3 reads TGTGCCAGCAGCTTGCTGAACACCGGGGAGCTGTTTTTT. It encodes CASSLLNTGELFF. The full variable domain, rest sourced from reference TRBV5-6 and TRBJ2-2, is DAGVTQSPTHLIKTRGQQVTLRCSPKSGHDTVSWYQQALGQGPQFIFQYYEEEERQRGNFPDRFSGHQFPNYSSELNVNALLLGDSALYLCASSLLNTGELFFGEGSRLTVL.

The V gene is TRBV5-1, the J gene TRBJ2-5, with TRBD1 matching over 7 bases. From germline, CDR1 is SGHRS and CDR2 YFSETQ. CDR3 length: 13 amino acids. J gave up 5 bases and V 4 bases, and 5 bases lay outside the gene matches. The CDR3 is CASSTQGFETQYF. CDR3 in DNA: TGCGCCAGCAGCACACAGGGGTTTGAGACCCAGTACTTC.

The chain uses TRBV7-2 and TRBJ1-2; a weak D match, TRBD1 (5 bases). Deletions cut 5 bases from V and 7 bases from J, with 14 bases between. CDR1 and CDR2 from the germline V gene are SGHTA and FQGNSA. The CDR3 spans 13 residues. CDR3 loop: CASSQTGDGGYTF. CDR3 nucleotide sequence: TGTGCCAGCAGCCAAACGGGGGACGGTGGCTACACCTTC.

The chain is built from TRBV4-3 and TRBJ2-3, with 9 bases matching TRBD2. The CDR3 covers 18 residues. The germline V gene has CDR1 LGHNA and CDR2 YSLEER. J gave up 0 bases and V 0 bases, and 7 bases lay outside the gene matches. CDR3 DNA: TGCGCCAGCAGCCAAGATACCTCTAGCGGGGATAGCACAGATACGCAGTATTTT. This encodes CASSQDTSSGDSTDTQYF.

The chain combines TRBV2 with TRBJ1-1; 9 bases are a match to TRBD1. The V gene end was trimmed by 10 bases and the J gene end by 8 bases; junction bases not matched to a gene: 8. The germline V gene encodes CDR1 SNHLY and CDR2 FYNNEI. The CDR3 consists of 12 residues. The CDR3 DNA sequence: TGTGCCAACTCACAGGGGGCGCGGGAAGCTTTCTTT. Translation: CANSQGAREAFF.

The chain carries TRBV18 and TRBJ1-4, with TRBD1 matching 7 bases. Germline-derived CDR1 and CDR2 are KGHSH and LQKENI. The CDR3 consists of 18 residues. V lost 2 bases and J lost 0; bases outside the gene matches: 9. The CDR3: CASSPTGTDTATNEKLFF. The CDR3 DNA sequence: TGTGCCAGCTCACCAACCGGGACAGATACTGCAACTAATGAAAAACTGTTTTTT. Full variable domain (missing parts from reference TRBV18 and TRBJ1-4): NAGVMQNPRHLVRRRGQEARLRCSPMKGHSHVYWYRQLPEEGLKFMVYLQKENIIDESGMPKERFSAEFPKEGPSILRIQQVVRGDSAAYFCASSPTGTDTATNEKLFFGSGTQLSVL.

V and J are TRBV7-3 and TRBJ2-1; 8 positions match TRBD2. Germline V gene data show CDR1 as SGHTA and CDR2 as FQGTGA. J was trimmed by 6 bases and V by 2 bases; bases with no gene match: 9. The CDR3 contains 16 residues. CDR3 DNA: TGTGCCAGCAGCTTAGGTAATAGCGGGGTTAGCAATGAGCAGTTCTTC. Translating gives CASSLGNSGVSNEQFF.

This chain links TRBV7-9 with TRBJ1-1, with 9 bases fitting TRBD1. The CDR3 sequence is 16 residues long. In germline, CDR1 is SEHNR, CDR2 FQNEAQ (reference sequence). Trimming at V came to 0 bases and at J to 5 bases, leaving 7 bases not matched to a gene. The CDR3 loop reads CASSLAKGQGRTEAFF. Here the CDR3 DNA reads TGTGCCAGCAGCTTAGCGAAGGGACAGGGTCGGACTGAAGCTTTCTTT.

The chain joins TRBV11-2 to TRBJ2-7; possibly TRBD1 for D (6 bases). In germline, CDR1 is SGHAT, CDR2 FQNNGV. This CDR3 spans 12 amino acids. The ends were cut back, 5 bases at V and 5 bases at J, with 10 bases in the middle. This CDR3 is CASSTQGHEQYF. The CDR3 DNA sequence: TGTGCCAGCAGCACACAGGGCCACGAGCAGTACTTC.

V usage is TRBV5-1 and J usage is TRBJ1-1; unclear D gene. Trimming removed 4 bases at V and 2 bases at J, with 18 bases between. The CDR3 covers 16 residues. CDR1 is SGHRS, CDR2 YFSETQ, per germline. This CDR3 reads CASSRGGQGANTEAFF. The CDR3 nucleotides are TGCGCCAGCAGCCGCGGCGGGCAAGGTGCTAACACTGAAGCTTTCTTT.

The V and J genes are TRBV29-1 and TRBJ2-7; 7 bases agree with TRBD2. Trimming at V came to 3 bases and at J to 5 bases, leaving 13 bases not matched to a gene. CDR3 size: 15 residues. Germline CDR1 reads SQVTM; CDR2 reads ANQGSEA. The DNA for the CDR3 is TGCAGCGTTGACCCAGACTCGGGGGGAGCGGACGAGCAGTACTTC. It yields the protein CSVDPDSGGADEQYF.

The chain combines TRBV5-1 with TRBJ2-1; 9 bases are shared with TRBD1. The CDR3 is made up of 15 amino acids. Germline CDR1 SGHRS, CDR2 YFSETQ. The junction had 5 bases not matched to a gene; V was cut back by 4 bases and J by 3 bases. The CDR3 nucleotides are TGCGCCAGCAGCACCCGGGACAGGGTCTACAATGAGCAGTTCTTC. Amino acids: CASSTRDRVYNEQFF.

The chain carries TRBV6-5 and TRBJ1-2; D is unclear. V was shortened by 6 bases and J by 0 bases, with 8 bases between the two germline ends. Germline CDR1 reads MNHEY; CDR2 reads SVGAGI. The CDR3 spans 13 residues. DNA of the CDR3: TGTGCCAGCAGCCGGTCCGCTAACTATGGCTACACCTTC. Protein sequence: CASSRSANYGYTF.

The CDR3 DNA sequence: TGTGCCAGCAGCCAAGAAGTCGGCGGGAAGACCTACGAGCAGTACTTC. Translated, it gives CASSQEVGGKTYEQYF. The gene calls are TRBV4-2 and TRBJ2-7; weak D call: TRBD2 (6 bases). V dropped 0 bases and J dropped 2 bases, with 14 bases sitting between them. CDR3 size: 16 residues. Germline lookup yields CDR1 LGHNA and CDR2 YNFKEQ.

The chain has TRBV5-1 and TRBJ2-3; 10 bases are shared with TRBD2. Per germline, CDR1 SGHRS and CDR2 YFSETQ. The CDR3 is made up of 15 amino acids. V gave up 1 base and J gave up 6 bases; unmatched junction bases: 5. CDR3 in amino acids: CASSLLASGSDTQYF. DNA for the CDR3: TGCGCCAGCAGCTTGTTGGCTAGCGGGAGTGATACGCAGTATTTT.

This rearrangement joins TRBV7-2 to TRBJ1-5; TRBD1 agrees at 7 bases. The CDR3 spans 16 residues. V lost 5 bases, J lost 0 bases, and 7 bases stayed unmatched. Per the germline V gene, CDR1 is SGHTA and CDR2 is FQGNSA. The CDR3 loop reads CASSAGQTYSNQPQHF. CDR3 in DNA: TGTGCCAGCAGCGCGGGACAGACGTATAGCAATCAGCCCCAGCATTTT.

According to its frequency, this clone is medium-sized (0.01 to 0.1%). The chain joins TRBV28 to TRBJ1-3, with a weak D call TRBD1 (5 bases). V lost 7 bases to trimming and J lost 6 bases, with 13 bases between them. The CDR3 is 13 amino acids. From germline, CDR1 is MDHEN and CDR2 SYDVKM. The CDR3 protein is CASIGGKQNTIYF. The CDR3 coding sequence is TGTGCCAGCATTGGGGGGAAACAAAACACCATATATTTT.

The rearrangement links TRBV30 to TRBJ1-3, with TRBD1 matching over 9 bases. V lost 2 bases, J lost 0 bases, and 11 bases stayed unmatched. The CDR3 spans 18 residues. Germline V gives CDR1 GTSNPN, CDR2 SVGIG (reference sequence). The CDR3 bases are TGTGCCTGGAGTCGGATGGGTTGGGACAGGGCCTCTGGAAACACCATATATTTT. Encoded protein: CAWSRMGWDRASGNTIYF.

The chain is built from TRBV19 and TRBJ2-7; the match to TRBD2 covers 15 bases. This CDR3 comprises 16 residues. Germline lookup yields CDR1 LNHDA and CDR2 SQIVND (reference sequence). J gave up 5 bases and V 5 bases, and 7 bases lay outside the gene matches. The CDR3 nucleotides are TGTGCCAGTAGTTCGGGGACTAGCGGGAGGATCGACGAGCAGTACTTC. This codes for CASSSGTSGRIDEQYF.

V and J are TRBV7-6 and TRBJ2-5; 15 bases line up with TRBD2. The CDR3 is 16 amino acids. Germline-derived CDR1 and CDR2 are SGHVS and FNYEAQ. The ends lost 5 bases at V and 2 bases at J; junction bases unmatched: 3. CDR3 sequence: CASSQGLAGGQETQYF. Here the CDR3 DNA reads TGTGCCAGCAGCCAAGGACTAGCGGGGGGGCAAGAGACCCAGTACTTC.

The chain has TRBV2 and TRBJ2-2, with 12 nucleotides matching TRBD2. V was clipped by 3 bases and J by 7 bases; unmatched bases: 9. The germline V gene has CDR1 SNHLY and CDR2 FYNNEI. The CDR3 is made up of 17 amino acids. CDR3 DNA sequence: TGTGCCAGCAGTGACCTCCTAGCGGGGGGGCAAGGCGGGGAGCTGTTTTTT. Residues: CASSDLLAGGQGGELFF.